This TCR beta chain appears in the sequencing data of a study of T-cell reconstitution after alpha-beta-depleted transplantation in children. Study observations and caveats: When one year had passed after transplant, most T-cell counts and diversity came from newly produced T cells. About two months after transplant, alpha-beta T cells reportedly came from several hundred expanded graft clones.

Construction of the TCRbeta library involved unique molecular identifiers. TCRdb analysed the PCR reads with MiXCR anew, one entry per CDR3 protein. The data hold 700,000 to 950,000 distinct CDR3 sequences, with approximately 15% observed a single time. This clonotype was recorded a few times. What it recognizes is unknown. The junction shows a germline mismatch at one end, possibly a read error. CDR3 size: 13 residues. Germline CDR1 is DFQATT and CDR2 is SNEGSKA (reference sequence). The gene calls are TRBV20-1 and TRBJ2-7; 7 positions agree with TRBD1. The clonotype comes from a male patient younger than 18 who had a stem cell transplant for acute lymphoblastic leukemia, so the T cells may come from the graft donor. Sequencing used PBMCs, mostly from graft donor cells, obtained 360 days after TCRalphabeta/CD19-depleted stem cell transplant. The DNA for the CDR3 is TGTAGTGCTCAGGGGGTAAGCTCCTACGAGCAGTACTTC. This translates into CSAQGVSSYEQYF.